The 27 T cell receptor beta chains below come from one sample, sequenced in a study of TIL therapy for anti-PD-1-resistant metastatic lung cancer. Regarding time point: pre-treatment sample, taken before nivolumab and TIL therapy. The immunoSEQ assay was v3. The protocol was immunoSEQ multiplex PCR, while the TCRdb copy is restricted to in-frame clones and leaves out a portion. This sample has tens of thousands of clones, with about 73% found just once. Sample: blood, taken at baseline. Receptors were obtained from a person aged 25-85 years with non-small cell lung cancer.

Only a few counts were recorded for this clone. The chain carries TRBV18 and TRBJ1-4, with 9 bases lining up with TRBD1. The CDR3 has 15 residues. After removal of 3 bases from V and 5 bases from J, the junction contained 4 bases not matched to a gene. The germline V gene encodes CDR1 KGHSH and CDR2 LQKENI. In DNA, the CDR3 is TGTGCCAGCTCACCCGGACAGGGGCTGAATGAAAAACTGTTTTTT. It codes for CASSPGQGLNEKLFF.

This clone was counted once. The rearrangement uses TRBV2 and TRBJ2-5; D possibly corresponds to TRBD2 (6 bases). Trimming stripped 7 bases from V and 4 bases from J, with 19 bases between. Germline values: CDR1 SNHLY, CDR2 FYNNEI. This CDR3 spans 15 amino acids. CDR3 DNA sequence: TGTGCCAGCATGAACCTCTCAACCGGGGGAGAGACCCAGTACTTC. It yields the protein CASMNLSTGGETQYF.

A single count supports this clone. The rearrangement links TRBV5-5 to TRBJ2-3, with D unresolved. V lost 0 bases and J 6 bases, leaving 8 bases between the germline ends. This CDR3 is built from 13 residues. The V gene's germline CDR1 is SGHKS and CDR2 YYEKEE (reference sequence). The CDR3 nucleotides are TGTGCCAGCAGCTTGGTTGCCGGGGATACGCAGTATTTT. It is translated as CASSLVAGDTQYF.

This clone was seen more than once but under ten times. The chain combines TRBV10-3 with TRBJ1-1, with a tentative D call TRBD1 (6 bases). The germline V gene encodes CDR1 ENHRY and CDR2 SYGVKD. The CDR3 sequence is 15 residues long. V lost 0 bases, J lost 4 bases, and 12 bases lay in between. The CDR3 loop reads CAISESGGASTEAFF. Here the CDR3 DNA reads TGTGCCATCAGTGAGTCGGGGGGGGCTAGCACTGAAGCTTTCTTT.

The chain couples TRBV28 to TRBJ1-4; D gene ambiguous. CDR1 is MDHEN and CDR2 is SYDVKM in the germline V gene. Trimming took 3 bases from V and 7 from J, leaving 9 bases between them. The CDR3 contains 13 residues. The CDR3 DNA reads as TGTGCCAGCAGTTTGGGCCGATCTGAAAAACTGTTTTTT. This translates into CASSLGRSEKLFF. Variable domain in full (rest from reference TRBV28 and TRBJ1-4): DVKVTQSSRYLVKRTGEKVFLECVQDMDHENMFWYRQDPGLGLRLIYFSYDVKMKEKGDIPEGYSVSREKKERFSLILESASTNQTSMYLCASSLGRSEKLFFGSGTQLSVL.

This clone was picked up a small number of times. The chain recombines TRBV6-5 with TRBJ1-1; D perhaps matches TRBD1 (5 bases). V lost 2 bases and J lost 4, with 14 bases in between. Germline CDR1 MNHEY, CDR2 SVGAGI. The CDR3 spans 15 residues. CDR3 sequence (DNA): TGTGCCAGCAGTTACGGCCAGGGTATGGGCACTGAAGCTTTCTTT. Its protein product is CASSYGQGMGTEAFF.

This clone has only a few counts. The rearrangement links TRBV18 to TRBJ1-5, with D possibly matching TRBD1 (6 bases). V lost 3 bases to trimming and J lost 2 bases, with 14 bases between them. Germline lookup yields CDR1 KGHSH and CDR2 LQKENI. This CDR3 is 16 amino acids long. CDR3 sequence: CASSPRDTAGNQPQHF. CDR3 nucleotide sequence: TGTGCCAGCTCACCCCGGGACACGGCGGGCAATCAGCCCCAGCATTTT.

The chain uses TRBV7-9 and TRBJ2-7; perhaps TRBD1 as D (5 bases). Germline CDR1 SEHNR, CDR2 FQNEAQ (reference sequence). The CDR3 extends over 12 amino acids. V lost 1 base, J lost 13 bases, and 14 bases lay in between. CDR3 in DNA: TGTGCCAGCAGCTTAGTAGGGGTGAGGACATACTTC. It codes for CASSLVGVRTYF. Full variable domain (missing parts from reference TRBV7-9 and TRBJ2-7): DTGVSQNPRHKITKRGQNVTFRCDPISEHNRLYWYRQTLGQGPEFLTYFQNEAQLEKSRLLSDRFSAERPKGSFSTLEIQRTEQGDSAMYLCASSLVGVRTYFGPGTRLTVT.

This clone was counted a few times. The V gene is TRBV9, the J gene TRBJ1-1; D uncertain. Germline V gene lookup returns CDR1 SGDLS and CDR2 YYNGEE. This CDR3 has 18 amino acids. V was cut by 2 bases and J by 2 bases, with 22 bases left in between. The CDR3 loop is CASSVGYNVGYANTEAFF. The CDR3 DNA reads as TGTGCCAGCAGCGTCGGCTATAATGTGGGGTACGCTAACACTGAAGCTTTCTTT.

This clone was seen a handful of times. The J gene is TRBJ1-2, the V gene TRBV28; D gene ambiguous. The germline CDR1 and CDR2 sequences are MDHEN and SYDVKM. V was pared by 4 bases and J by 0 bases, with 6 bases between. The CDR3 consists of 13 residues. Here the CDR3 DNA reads TGTGCCAGCAGTTACGCAACTAACTATGGCTACACCTTC. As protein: CASSYATNYGYTF.

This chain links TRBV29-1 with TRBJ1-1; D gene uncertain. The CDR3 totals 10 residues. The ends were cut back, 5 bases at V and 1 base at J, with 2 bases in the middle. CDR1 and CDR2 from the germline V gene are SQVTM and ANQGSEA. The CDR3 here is CSVKNTEAFF. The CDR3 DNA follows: TGCAGCGTTAAGAACACTGAAGCTTTCTTT.

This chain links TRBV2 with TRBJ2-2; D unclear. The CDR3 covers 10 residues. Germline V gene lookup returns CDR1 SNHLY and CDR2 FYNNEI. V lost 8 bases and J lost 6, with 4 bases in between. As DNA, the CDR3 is TGTGCCAGCTCGGCCGGGGAGCTGTTTTTT. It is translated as CASSAGELFF.

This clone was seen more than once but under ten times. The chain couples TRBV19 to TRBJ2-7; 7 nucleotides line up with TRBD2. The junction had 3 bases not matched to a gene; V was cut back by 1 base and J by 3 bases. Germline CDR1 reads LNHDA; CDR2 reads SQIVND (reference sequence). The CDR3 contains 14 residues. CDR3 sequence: CASSIGGGSYEQYF. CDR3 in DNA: TGTGCCAGTAGTATAGGCGGCGGGAGCTACGAGCAGTACTTC.

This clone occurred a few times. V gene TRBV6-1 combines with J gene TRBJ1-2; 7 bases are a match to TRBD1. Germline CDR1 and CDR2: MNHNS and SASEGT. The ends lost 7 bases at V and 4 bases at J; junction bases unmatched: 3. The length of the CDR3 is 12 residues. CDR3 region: CASKTGSYGYTF. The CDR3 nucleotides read TGTGCCAGCAAGACAGGGTCCTATGGCTACACCTTC.

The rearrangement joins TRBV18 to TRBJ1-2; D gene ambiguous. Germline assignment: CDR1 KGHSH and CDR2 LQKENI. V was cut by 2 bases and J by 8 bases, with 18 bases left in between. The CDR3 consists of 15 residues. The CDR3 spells CASSPGPSAQQGYTF. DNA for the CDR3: TGTGCCAGCTCACCAGGGCCCAGCGCCCAGCAGGGCTACACCTTC.

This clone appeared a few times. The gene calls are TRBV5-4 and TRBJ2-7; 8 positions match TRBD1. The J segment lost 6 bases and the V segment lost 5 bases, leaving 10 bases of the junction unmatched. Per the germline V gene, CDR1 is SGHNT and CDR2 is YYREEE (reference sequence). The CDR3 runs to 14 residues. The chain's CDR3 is CASRNTGGSGEQYF. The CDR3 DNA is TGTGCCAGCAGAAATACAGGGGGATCGGGCGAGCAGTACTTC.

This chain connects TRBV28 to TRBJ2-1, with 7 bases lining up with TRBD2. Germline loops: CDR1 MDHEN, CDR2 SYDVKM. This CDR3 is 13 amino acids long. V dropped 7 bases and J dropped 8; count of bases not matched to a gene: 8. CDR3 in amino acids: CASTPGRVDEQFF. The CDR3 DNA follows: TGTGCCAGCACCCCGGGGAGGGTAGATGAGCAGTTCTTC.

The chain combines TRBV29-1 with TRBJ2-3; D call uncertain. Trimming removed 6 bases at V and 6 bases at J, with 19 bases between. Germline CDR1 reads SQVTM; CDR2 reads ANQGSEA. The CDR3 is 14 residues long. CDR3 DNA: TGCAGCGTCAGATGGACCCTCAGCAGTGATACGCAGTATTTT. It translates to CSVRWTLSSDTQYF.

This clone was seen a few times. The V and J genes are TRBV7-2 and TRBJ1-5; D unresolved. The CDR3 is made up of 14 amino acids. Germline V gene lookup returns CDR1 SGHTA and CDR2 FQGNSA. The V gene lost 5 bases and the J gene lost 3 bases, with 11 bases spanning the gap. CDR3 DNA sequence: TGTGCCAGCAGCCCCCGACGGCACAATCAGCCCCAGCATTTT. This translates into CASSPRRHNQPQHF.

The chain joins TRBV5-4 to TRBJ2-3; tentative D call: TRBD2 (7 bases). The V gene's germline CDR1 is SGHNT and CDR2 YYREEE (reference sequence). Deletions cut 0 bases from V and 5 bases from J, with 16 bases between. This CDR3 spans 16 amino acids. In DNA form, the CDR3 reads TGTGCCAGCAGCTTGGCCGGTGGGGGGGCCAAAGATACGCAGTATTTT. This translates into CASSLAGGGAKDTQYF.

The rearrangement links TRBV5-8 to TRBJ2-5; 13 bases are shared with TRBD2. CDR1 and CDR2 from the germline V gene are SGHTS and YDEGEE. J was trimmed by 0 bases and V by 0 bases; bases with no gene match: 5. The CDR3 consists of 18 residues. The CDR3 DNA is TGTGCCAGCAGCTTGGGACTAGCGGGAGGCCCGTACCAAGAGACCCAGTACTTC. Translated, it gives CASSLGLAGGPYQETQYF.

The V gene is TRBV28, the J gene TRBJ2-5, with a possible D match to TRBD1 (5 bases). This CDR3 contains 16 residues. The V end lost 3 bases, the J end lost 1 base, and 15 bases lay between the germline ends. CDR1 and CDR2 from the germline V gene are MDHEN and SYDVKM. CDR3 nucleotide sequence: TGTGCCAGCAGTTTCCCCAGGGCTCGTCCCCAAGAGACCCAGTACTTC. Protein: CASSFPRARPQETQYF. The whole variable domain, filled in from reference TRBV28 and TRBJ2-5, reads DVKVTQSSRYLVKRTGEKVFLECVQDMDHENMFWYRQDPGLGLRLIYFSYDVKMKEKGDIPEGYSVSREKKERFSLILESASTNQTSMYLCASSFPRARPQETQYFGPGTRLLVL.

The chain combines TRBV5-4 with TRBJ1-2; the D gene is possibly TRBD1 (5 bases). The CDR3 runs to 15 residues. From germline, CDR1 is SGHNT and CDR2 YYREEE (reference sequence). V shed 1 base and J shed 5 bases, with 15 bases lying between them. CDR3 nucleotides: TGTGCCAGCAGCTTGTTTAGGGACGGAGGGTATGGCTACACCTTC. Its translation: CASSLFRDGGYGYTF.

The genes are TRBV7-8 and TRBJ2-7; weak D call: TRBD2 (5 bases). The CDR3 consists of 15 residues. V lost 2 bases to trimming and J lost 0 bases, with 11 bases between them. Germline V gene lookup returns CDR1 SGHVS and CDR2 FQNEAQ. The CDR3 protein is CASSLYEGSSYEQYF. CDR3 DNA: TGTGCCAGCAGCTTATATGAGGGTAGCTCCTACGAGCAGTACTTC.

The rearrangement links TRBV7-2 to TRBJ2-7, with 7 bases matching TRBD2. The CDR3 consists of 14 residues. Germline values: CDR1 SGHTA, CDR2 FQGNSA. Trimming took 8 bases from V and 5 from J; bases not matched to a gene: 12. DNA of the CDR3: TGTGCCAGCTCCCCCCGACTAGCACGCGACGAGCAGTACTTC. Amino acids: CASSPRLARDEQYF.

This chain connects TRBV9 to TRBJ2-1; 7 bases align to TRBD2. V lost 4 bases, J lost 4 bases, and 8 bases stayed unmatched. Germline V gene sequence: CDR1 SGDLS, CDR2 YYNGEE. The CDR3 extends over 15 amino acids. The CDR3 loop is CASSPRRGDYNEQFF. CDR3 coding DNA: TGTGCCAGCAGCCCTCGTCGGGGGGATTACAATGAGCAGTTCTTC.

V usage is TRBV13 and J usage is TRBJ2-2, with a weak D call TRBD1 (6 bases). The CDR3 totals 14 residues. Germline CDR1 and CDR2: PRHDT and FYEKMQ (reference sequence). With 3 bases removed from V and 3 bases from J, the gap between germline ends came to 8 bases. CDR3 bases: TGTGCCAGCAGCTTTACAGGGCACACCGGGGAGCTGTTTTTT. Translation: CASSFTGHTGELFF.